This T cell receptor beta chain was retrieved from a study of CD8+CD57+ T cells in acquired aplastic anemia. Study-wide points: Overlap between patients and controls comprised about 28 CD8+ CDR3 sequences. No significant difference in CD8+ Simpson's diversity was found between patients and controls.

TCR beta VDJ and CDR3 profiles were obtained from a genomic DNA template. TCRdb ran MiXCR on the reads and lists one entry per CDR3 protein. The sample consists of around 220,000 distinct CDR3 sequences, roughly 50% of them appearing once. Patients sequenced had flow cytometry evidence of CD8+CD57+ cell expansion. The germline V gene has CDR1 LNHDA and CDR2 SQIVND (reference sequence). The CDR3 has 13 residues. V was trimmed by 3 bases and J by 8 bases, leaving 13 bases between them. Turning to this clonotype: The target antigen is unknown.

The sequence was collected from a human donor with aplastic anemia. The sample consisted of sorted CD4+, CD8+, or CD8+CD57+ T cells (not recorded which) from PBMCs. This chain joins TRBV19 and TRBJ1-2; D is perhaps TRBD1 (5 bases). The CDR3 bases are TGTGCCAGTAGTATGAAGAGGGACCTCGGCTACACCTTC. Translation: CASSMKRDLGYTF.